The sequence of this T cell receptor (beta chain) was determined in a study of shared clonotypes between healthy human individuals. General study points: The sampled material consisted only of blood, and tissue repertoires are likely to differ.

Profiled with immunoSEQ multiplex PCR; TCRdb holds only in-frame clones, not every one. The sample carries 2 million to 3 million clones, roughly 93% recorded once. Trimming removed 4 bases at V and 0 bases at J, with 16 bases between. CDR1 and CDR2 (germline): LNHDA, SQIVND (reference sequence). The CDR3 is made up of 18 amino acids. For this clone: What it recognizes is unknown.

The sequence was collected from a young man in good health. Some clones in this sample may be carry-over from other donors' samples. This chain connects TRBV19 to TRBJ2-6, with unresolved D. Sequencing was done on a sample of naive CD4+ T cells from PBMCs. Indicated subset: CD45RA+ positively selected. CDR3 nucleotides: TGTGCCAGTAGTAAGAATCAAGCGTCTGTCTCTGGGGCCAACGTCCTGACTTTC. Translating gives CASSKNQASVSGANVLTF.